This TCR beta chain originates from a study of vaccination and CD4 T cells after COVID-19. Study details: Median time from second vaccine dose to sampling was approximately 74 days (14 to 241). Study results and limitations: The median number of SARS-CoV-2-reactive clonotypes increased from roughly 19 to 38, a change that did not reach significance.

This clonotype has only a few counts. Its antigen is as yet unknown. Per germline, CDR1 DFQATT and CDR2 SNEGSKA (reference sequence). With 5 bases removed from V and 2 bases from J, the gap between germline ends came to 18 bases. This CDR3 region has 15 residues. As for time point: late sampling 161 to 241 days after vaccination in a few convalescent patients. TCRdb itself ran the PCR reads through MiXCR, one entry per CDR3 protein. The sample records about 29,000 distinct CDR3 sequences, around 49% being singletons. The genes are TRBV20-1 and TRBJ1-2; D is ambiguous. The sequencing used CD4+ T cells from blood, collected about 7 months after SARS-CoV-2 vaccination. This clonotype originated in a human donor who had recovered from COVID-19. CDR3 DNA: TGCAGTGCTGGACGACGGGTGATTTCGAACTATGGCTACACCTTC. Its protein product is CSAGRRVISNYGYTF.